What follows describes a single T cell receptor (beta chain). Per germline, CDR1 SGHRS and CDR2 YFSETQ. The CDR3 runs 15 residues. V lost 2 bases to trimming and J lost 4 bases, with 13 bases between them. The data belong to a study of cytomegalovirus exposure and HLA in healthy donors. Sequenced by immunoSEQ multiplex PCR; TCRdb stores in-frame clones only, minus some. Here the sample spans 110,000 to 150,000 clones, about 94% being singletons. The chain is built from TRBV5-1 and TRBJ2-1, with TRBD1 as a possible D gene (5 bases). This TCR came from a man between 18 and 35 years old in good health and CMV-seropositive. Sequencing used PBMCs. In DNA form, the CDR3 reads TGCGCCAGCAGCTTACCAGGACACCAATACAATGAGCAGTTCTTC. Amino acids: CASSLPGHQYNEQFF. The full variable domain, in which reference TRBV5-1 and TRBJ2-1 provide the parts outside the CDR3, is KAGVTQTPRYLIKTRGQQVTLSCSPISGHRSVSWYQQTPGQGLQFLFEYFSETQRNKGNFPGRFSGRQFSNSRSEMNVSTLELGDSALYLCASSLPGHQYNEQFFGPGTRLTVL.